This section outlines one T cell receptor beta chain sequence together with its context. Its antigen remains unknown. The data derive from a study of T cell responses to AZD1222 COVID-19 vaccine. Broader study findings: Of the AZD1222 recipients, only five to seven were seropositive at baseline. Every sample of the repertoires postdated the peak T cell response.

Using immunoSEQ multiplex PCR, the repertoire was profiled, and TCRdb retains in-frame clones only, with some absent. The table includes tens of thousands of clones, nearly 90% detected once. Trimming cost V 1 base and J 4 bases; bases outside gene matches: 7. Germline V CDR1 and CDR2: SGHTA, FQGNSA. The CDR3 loop spans 17 amino acids. The J gene is TRBJ2-5, the V gene TRBV7-2; 12 bases map to TRBD2. This sample comprised peripheral blood, obtained 28 days after the second AZD1222 dose. The receptor's source is an adult who received the AZD1222 COVID-19 vaccine. For the CDR3, the DNA is TGTGCCAGCAGCTTAGGGACTAGCGGGATCTCGGGAGAGACCCAGTACTTC. This gives the protein CASSLGTSGISGETQYF.